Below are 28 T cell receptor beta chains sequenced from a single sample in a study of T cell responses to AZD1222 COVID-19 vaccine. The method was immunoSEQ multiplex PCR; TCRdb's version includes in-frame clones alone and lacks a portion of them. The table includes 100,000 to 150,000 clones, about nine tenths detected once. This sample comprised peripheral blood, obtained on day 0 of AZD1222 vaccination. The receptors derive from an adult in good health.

CDR3 region: CASSLSQGTSGENEQFF. The CDR3 region has the DNA TGTGCCAGCAGTTTATCTCAAGGGACTAGCGGGGAAAATGAGCAGTTCTTC. The chain carries TRBV27 and TRBJ2-1; 13 positions match TRBD2. J lost 7 bases, V lost 0 bases, and 6 bases had no gene match. Germline CDR1 is MNHEY and CDR2 is SMNVEV (reference sequence). The CDR3 sequence is 17 residues long.

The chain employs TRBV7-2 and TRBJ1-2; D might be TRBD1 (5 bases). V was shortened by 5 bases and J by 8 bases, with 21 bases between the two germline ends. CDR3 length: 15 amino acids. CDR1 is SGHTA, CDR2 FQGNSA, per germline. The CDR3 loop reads CASSAFGTQGLGYTF. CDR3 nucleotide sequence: TGTGCCAGCAGCGCCTTCGGGACCCAGGGTCTGGGCTACACCTTC.

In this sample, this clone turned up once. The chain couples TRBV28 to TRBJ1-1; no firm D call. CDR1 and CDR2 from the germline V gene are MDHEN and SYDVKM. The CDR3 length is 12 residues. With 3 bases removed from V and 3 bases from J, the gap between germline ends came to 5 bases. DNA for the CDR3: TGTGCCAGCAGTTTCCTTTACACTGAAGCTTTCTTT. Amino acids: CASSFLYTEAFF.

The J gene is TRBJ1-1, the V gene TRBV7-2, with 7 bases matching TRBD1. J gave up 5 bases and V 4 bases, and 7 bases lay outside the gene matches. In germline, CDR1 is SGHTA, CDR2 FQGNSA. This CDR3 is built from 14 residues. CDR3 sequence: CASSSERGRTEAFF. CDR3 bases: TGTGCCAGCAGCTCAGAGAGGGGGCGAACTGAAGCTTTCTTT.

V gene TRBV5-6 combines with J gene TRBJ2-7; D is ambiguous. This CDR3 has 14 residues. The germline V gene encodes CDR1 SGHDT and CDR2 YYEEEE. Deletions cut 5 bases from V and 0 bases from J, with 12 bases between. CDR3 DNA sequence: TGTGCCAGCAGGTCTAGGGTGTTCTCCTACGAGCAGTACTTC. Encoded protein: CASRSRVFSYEQYF.

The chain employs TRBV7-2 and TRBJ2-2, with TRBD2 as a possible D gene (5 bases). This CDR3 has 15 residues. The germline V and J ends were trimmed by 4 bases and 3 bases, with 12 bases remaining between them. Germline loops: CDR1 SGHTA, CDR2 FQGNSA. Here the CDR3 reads CASSSRLLYTGELFF. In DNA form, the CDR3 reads TGTGCCAGCAGCTCCCGACTATTGTACACCGGGGAGCTGTTTTTT.

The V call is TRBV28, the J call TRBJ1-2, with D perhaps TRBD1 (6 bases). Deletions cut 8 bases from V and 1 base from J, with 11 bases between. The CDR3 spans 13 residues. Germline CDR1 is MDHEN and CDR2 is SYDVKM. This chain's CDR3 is CASLDRSNYGYTF. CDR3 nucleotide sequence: TGTGCCAGCTTAGACAGGAGTAACTATGGCTACACCTTC.

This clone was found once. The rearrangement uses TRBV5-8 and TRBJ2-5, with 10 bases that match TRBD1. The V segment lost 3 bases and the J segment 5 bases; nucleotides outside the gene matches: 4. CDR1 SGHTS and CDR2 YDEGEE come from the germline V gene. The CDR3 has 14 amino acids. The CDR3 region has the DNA TGTGCCAGCAGCTACGGACAGGGGGGCGAGACCCAGTACTTC. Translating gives CASSYGQGGETQYF.

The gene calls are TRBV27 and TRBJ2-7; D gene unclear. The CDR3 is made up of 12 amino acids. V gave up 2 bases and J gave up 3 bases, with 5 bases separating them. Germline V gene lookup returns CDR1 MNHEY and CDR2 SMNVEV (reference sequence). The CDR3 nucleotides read TGTGCCAGCAGTTTAGGCGGCTACGAGCAGTACTTC. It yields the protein CASSLGGYEQYF.

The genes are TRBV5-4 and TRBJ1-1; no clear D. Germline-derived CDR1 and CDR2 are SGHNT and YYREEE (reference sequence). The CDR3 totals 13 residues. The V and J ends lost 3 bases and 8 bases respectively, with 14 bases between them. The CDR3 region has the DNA TGTGCCAGCAGCTCCGGTTCGCGATTCGAAGCTTTCTTT. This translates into CASSSGSRFEAFF.

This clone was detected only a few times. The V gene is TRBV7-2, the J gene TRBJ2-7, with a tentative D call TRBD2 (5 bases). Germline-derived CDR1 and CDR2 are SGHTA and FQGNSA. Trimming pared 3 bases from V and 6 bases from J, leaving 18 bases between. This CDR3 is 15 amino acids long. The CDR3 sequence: CASSFITAGNGEQYF. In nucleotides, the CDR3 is TGTGCCAGCAGCTTTATCACCGCCGGGAATGGCGAGCAGTACTTC.

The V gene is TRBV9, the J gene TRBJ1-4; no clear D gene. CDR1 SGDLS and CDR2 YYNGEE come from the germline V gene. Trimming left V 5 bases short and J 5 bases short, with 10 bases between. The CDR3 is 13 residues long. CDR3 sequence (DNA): TGTGCCAGCAGACGATCAGAAAATGAAAAACTGTTTTTT. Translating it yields CASRRSENEKLFF. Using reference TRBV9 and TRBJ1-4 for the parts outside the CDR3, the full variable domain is DSGVTQTPKHLITATGQRVTLRCSPRSGDLSVYWYQQSLDQGLQFLIQYYNGEERAKGNILERFSAQQFPDLHSELNLSSLELGDSALYFCASRRSENEKLFFGSGTQLSVL.

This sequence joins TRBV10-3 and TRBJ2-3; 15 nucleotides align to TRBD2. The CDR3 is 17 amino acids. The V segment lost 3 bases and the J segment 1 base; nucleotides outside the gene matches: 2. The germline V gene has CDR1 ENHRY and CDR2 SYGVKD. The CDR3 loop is CAISEGTSGGRTDTQYF. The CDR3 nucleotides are TGTGCCATCAGTGAAGGGACTAGCGGGGGGCGCACAGATACGCAGTATTTT.

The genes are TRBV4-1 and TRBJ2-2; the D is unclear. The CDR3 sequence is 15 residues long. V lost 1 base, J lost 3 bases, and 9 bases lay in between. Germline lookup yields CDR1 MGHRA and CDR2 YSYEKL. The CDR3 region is CASSQGSRYTGELFF. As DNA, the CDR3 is TGCGCCAGCAGCCAAGGGTCTAGGTACACCGGGGAGCTGTTTTTT.

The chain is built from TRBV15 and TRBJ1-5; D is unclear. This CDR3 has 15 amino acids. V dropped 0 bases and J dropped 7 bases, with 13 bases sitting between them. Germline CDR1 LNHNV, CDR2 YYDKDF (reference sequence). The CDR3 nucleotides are TGTGCCACCAGCAGAGATTTCGGCGGGAAGCAGCCCCAGCATTTT. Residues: CATSRDFGGKQPQHF. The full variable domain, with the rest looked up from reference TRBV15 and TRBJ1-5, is DAMVIQNPRYQVTQFGKPVTLSCSQTLNHNVMYWYQQKSSQAPKLLFHYYDKDFNNEADTPDNFQSRRPNTSFCFLDIRSPGLGDTAMYLCATSRDFGGKQPQHFGDGTRLSIL.

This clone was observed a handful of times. The CDR3 is CASSPRGAYGYTF. For the CDR3, the DNA is TGTGCCAGCAGTCCTAGGGGAGCCTATGGCTACACCTTC. The chain carries TRBV6-5 and TRBJ1-2; tentatively, D is TRBD1 (5 bases). The CDR3 has 13 amino acids. The V gene lost 5 bases and the J gene lost 4 bases, with 11 bases spanning the gap. Germline loops: CDR1 MNHEY, CDR2 SVGAGI.

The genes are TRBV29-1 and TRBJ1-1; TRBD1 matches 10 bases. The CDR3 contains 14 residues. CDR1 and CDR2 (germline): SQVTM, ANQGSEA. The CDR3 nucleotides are TGCATCGGACAGGGGGGGACCTTGAACACTGAAGCTTTCTTT. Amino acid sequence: CIGQGGTLNTEAFF.

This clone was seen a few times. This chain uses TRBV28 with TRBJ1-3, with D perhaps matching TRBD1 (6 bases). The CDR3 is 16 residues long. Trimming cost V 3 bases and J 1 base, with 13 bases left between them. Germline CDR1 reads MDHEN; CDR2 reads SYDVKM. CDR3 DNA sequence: TGTGCCAGCAGTTTGTTGACAGGTCGGTCTGGAAACACCATATATTTT. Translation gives CASSLLTGRSGNTIYF.

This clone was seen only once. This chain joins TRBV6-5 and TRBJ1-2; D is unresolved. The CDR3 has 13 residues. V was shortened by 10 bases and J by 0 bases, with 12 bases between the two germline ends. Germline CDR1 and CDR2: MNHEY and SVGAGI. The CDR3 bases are TGTGCCACCCGGCCCGAAGCTAACTATGGCTACACCTTC. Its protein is CATRPEANYGYTF.

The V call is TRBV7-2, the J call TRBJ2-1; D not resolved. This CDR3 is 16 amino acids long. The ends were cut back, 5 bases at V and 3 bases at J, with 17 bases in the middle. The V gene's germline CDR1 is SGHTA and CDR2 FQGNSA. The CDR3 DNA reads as TGTGCCAGCAGCAGCTTAGATCGTCCAGTCTACAATGAGCAGTTCTTC. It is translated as CASSSLDRPVYNEQFF.

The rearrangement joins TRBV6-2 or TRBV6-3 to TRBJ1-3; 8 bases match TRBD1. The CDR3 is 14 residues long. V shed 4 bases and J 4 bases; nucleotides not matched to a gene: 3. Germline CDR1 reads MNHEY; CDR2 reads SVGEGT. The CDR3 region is CASSSTGAGNTIYF. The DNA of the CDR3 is TGTGCCAGCAGTTCGACAGGGGCCGGAAACACCATATATTTT.

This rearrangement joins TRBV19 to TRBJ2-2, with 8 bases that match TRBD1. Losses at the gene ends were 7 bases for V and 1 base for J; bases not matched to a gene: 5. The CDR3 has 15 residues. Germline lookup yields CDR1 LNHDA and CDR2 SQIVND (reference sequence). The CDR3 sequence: CASKVGTGNTGELFF. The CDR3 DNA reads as TGTGCCAGTAAGGTTGGGACAGGGAACACCGGGGAGCTGTTTTTT.

The CDR3 DNA reads TGTGCCAGCAGCTTATTCAGGAACAACCCACGGAACACCGGGGAGCTGTTTTTT. Amino acid sequence: CASSLFRNNPRNTGELFF. This rearrangement joins TRBV7-3 to TRBJ2-2; no clear D. Trimming removed 2 bases at V and 1 base at J, with 17 bases between. This CDR3 has 18 residues. CDR1 and CDR2 from the germline V gene are SGHTA and FQGTGA.

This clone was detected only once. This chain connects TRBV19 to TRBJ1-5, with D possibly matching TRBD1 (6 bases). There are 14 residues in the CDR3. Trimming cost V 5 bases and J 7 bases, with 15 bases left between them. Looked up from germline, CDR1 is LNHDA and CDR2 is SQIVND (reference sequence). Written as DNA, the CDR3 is TGTGCCAGTAGTCCAGACACAGGGTCCCAGCCCCAGCATTTT. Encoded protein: CASSPDTGSQPQHF. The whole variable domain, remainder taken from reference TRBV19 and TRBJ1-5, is DGGITQSPKYLFRKEGQNVTLSCEQNLNHDAMYWYRQDPGQGLRLIYYSQIVNDFQKGDIAEGYSVSREKKESFPLTVTSAQKNPTAFYLCASSPDTGSQPQHFGDGTRLSIL.

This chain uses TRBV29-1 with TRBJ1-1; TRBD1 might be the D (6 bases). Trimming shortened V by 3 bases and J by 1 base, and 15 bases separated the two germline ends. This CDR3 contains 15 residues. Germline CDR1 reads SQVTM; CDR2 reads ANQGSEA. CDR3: CSVEGRGSGNTEAFF. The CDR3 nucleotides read TGCAGCGTTGAGGGTAGGGGGTCGGGGAACACTGAAGCTTTCTTT.

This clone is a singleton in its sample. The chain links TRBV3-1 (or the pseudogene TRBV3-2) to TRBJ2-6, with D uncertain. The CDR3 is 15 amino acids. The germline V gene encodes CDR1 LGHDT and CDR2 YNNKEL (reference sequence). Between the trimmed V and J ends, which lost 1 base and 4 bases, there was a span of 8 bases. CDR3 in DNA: TGTGCCAGCAGCCAAGGGTTCTCGGGGGCCAACGTCCTGACTTTC. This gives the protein CASSQGFSGANVLTF.

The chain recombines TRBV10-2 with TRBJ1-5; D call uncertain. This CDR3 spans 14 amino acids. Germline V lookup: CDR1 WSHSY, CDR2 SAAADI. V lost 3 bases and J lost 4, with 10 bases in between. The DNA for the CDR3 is TGCGCCAGCAGTGATTTGGTGTGGAATCAGCCCCAGCATTTT. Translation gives CASSDLVWNQPQHF.

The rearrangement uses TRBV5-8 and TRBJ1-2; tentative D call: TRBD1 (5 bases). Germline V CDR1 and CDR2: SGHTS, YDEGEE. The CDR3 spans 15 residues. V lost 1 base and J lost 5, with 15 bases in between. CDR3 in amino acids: CASSLYGDESYGYTF. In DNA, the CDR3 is TGTGCCAGCAGCTTGTATGGGGACGAATCTTATGGCTACACCTTC.